One and the same sample provided the 32 T cell receptor beta chains below, sequenced in a study of human T cells and chemical hapten exposure. Regarding time point: pre-sensitization, week 0. Sample treatment: therapeutic diphenylcyclopropenone sensitization with weekly scalp DPC. TCRdb recomputed calls from the RACE reads with MiXCR, one row per CDR3 protein. The data hold tens of thousands of distinct CDR3 sequences, with 9.5% to 15% observed a single time. The material sequenced was whole blood, taken in connection with sensitization to the hapten diphenylcyclopropenone (DPC). The receptors come from a young woman with alopecia areata. Some clones in this sample may be carry-over from other donors' samples.

This clonotype was detected many times. The chain carries TRBV14 and TRBJ2-7; TRBD1 is a possible D gene (5 bases). Germline V lookup: CDR1 SGHDN, CDR2 FVKESK. The V end was cut by 1 base, the J end by 3 bases, with 13 bases between. The CDR3 runs 15 residues. In DNA form, the CDR3 reads TGTGCCAGCAGCCAAGTAGGGGCCAGGTTCTACGAGCAGTACTTC. Protein: CASSQVGARFYEQYF. Combining the CDR3 with reference TRBV14 and TRBJ2-7 gives the whole variable domain EAGVTQFPSHSVIEKGQTVTLRCDPISGHDNLYWYRRVMGKEIKFLLHFVKESKQDESGMPNNRFLAERTGGTYSTLKVQPAELEDSGVYFCASSQVGARFYEQYFGPGTRLTVT.

This clonotype was seen more than once but under ten times. The chain is built from TRBV20-1 and TRBJ2-1; D unclear. This CDR3 has 14 residues. CDR1 DFQATT and CDR2 SNEGSKA come from the germline V gene (reference sequence). With 6 bases removed from V and 0 bases from J, the gap between germline ends came to 12 bases. The CDR3 region has the DNA TGCAGTGCACCCGGACGGGCCTCCTACAATGAGCAGTTCTTC. Amino acids: CSAPGRASYNEQFF.

This clonotype was recorded a few times. The chain couples TRBV28 to TRBJ2-7; 8 bases map to TRBD2. J was trimmed by 4 bases and V by 5 bases; bases with no gene match: 10. The germline gives CDR1 MDHEN, CDR2 SYDVKM. This CDR3 has 15 amino acids. The CDR3 loop is CASSRWGTSGYEQYF. CDR3 nucleotides: TGTGCCAGCAGTCGCTGGGGGACTAGTGGTTACGAGCAGTACTTC.

This clonotype occurred a few times. CDR3 amino acids: CASSHGTSGAHEQYF. Written as DNA, the CDR3 is TGTGCCAGCAGCCACGGGACTAGCGGGGCCCACGAGCAGTACTTC. The gene calls are TRBV5-6 and TRBJ2-7; 13 bases are shared with TRBD2. J lost 5 bases, V lost 4 bases, and 6 bases had no gene match. The CDR3 sequence is 15 residues long. The V gene's germline CDR1 is SGHDT and CDR2 YYEEEE.

This clonotype was found a few times. The chain is built from TRBV12-3 or TRBV12-4 and TRBJ2-3, with D possibly matching TRBD2 (6 bases). The CDR3 is 15 residues long. Trimming removed 8 bases at V and 0 bases at J, with 15 bases between. The CDR3 nucleotides read TGTGCCAGCTGGGGCTCTCGGGGGAGCACAGATACGCAGTATTTT. This codes for CASWGSRGSTDTQYF.

The table lists this clonotype with a few counts. J is TRBJ1-6 and V is TRBV30; possibly TRBD1 for D (5 bases). The CDR3 has 17 amino acids. Germline V gives CDR1 GTSNPN, CDR2 SVGIG (reference sequence). V was shortened by 0 bases and J by 6 bases, with 18 bases between the two germline ends. DNA for the CDR3: TGTGCCTGGAGTGTACCCACCATGGGACCGTTTAATTCACCCCTCCACTTT. Translation gives CAWSVPTMGPFNSPLHF.

The chain recombines TRBV7-8 with TRBJ2-3; possibly TRBD2 for D (5 bases). From germline, CDR1 is SGHVS and CDR2 FQNEAQ. The length of the CDR3 is 13 residues. The V gene lost 1 base and the J gene lost 6 bases, with 8 bases spanning the gap. In nucleotides, the CDR3 is TGTGCCAGCAGCTTAGGGGGAGCTGATACGCAGTATTTT. It specifies CASSLGGADTQYF.

The CDR3 sequence: CASSPLGQGGNEQFF. CDR3 nucleotides: TGTGCCAGCAGCCCCTTGGGACAGGGGGGAAATGAGCAGTTCTTC. The rearrangement links TRBV7-2 to TRBJ2-1; 11 bases are shared with TRBD1. Trimming cost V 5 bases and J 7 bases; bases outside gene matches: 7. Looked up from germline, CDR1 is SGHTA and CDR2 is FQGNSA. CDR3 length: 15 amino acids.

This clonotype was found a few times. The J gene is TRBJ2-1, the V gene TRBV15; possible D gene TRBD1, 6 bases. Germline-derived CDR1 and CDR2 are LNHNV and YYDKDF (reference sequence). The ends were cut back, 4 bases at V and 0 bases at J, with 13 bases in the middle. CDR3 length: 16 amino acids. The CDR3 is CATSNRDGSSYNEQFF. DNA of the CDR3: TGTGCCACCAGCAACAGGGACGGAAGCTCCTACAATGAGCAGTTCTTC.

This clonotype was picked up a small number of times. This chain links TRBV3-2 with TRBJ2-7; the table calls TRBD1, which could not be checked here. TRBV3-2 represents a pseudogene. The CDR3 is made up of 15 amino acids. This CDR3 reads CASSQEMDRGYEQYF. The CDR3 DNA is TGTGCCAGCAGCCAAGAGATGGACAGGGGTTACGAGCAGTACTTC.

This clonotype was counted ten times or more. The rearrangement joins TRBV11-2 to TRBJ2-1; D is unclear. The ends were cut back, 4 bases at V and 12 bases at J, with 16 bases in the middle. Per the germline V gene, CDR1 is SGHAT and CDR2 is FQNNGV. The CDR3 sequence is 13 residues long. The DNA for the CDR3 is TGTGCCAGCAGCTCCCGTGTGGATGAGCGGCAGTTCTTC. This codes for CASSSRVDERQFF. The complete variable domain, with remaining parts taken from reference TRBV11-2 and TRBJ2-1, reads EAGVAQSPRYKIIEKRQSVAFWCNPISGHATLYWYQQILGQGPKLLIQFQNNGVVDDSQLPKDRFSAERLKGVDSTLKIQPAKLEDSAVYLCASSSRVDERQFFGPGTRLTVL.

This clonotype showed up just a few times. This sequence joins TRBV12-3 or TRBV12-4 and TRBJ2-3; 7 positions match TRBD2. The CDR3 has 15 amino acids. V trimming: 3 bases; J trimming: 4 bases; junction bases outside the gene matches: 7. This CDR3 reads CASSFMGGTPDTQYF. The CDR3 DNA reads TGTGCCAGCAGTTTTATGGGGGGGACCCCAGATACGCAGTATTTT.

This clonotype occurred many times. The rearrangement uses TRBV7-8 and TRBJ2-5; 7 bases match TRBD2. The junction had 3 bases not matched to a gene; V was cut back by 1 base and J by 7 bases. This CDR3 region has 13 residues. CDR1 and CDR2 (germline): SGHVS, FQNEAQ. The CDR3 region has the DNA TGTGCCAGCAGCTTAGGGTCGGGAGGGACCCAGTACTTC. Translated, it gives CASSLGSGGTQYF. Full variable domain (missing parts from reference TRBV7-8 and TRBJ2-5): GAGVSQSPRYKVAKRGQDVALRCDPISGHVSLFWYQQALGQGPEFLTYFQNEAQLDKSGLPSDRFFAERPEGSVSTLKIQRTQQEDSAVYLCASSLGSGGTQYFGPGTRLLVL.

The table lists this clonotype with a few counts. Written as DNA, the CDR3 is TGTGCCAGCAGACCCGACAGGCATAGCAATCAGCCCCAGCATTTT. The encoded protein is CASRPDRHSNQPQHF. The chain uses TRBV6-5 and TRBJ1-5; D perhaps matches TRBD1 (6 bases). There are 15 residues in the CDR3. Germline CDR1 is MNHEY and CDR2 is SVGAGI. V lost 6 bases and J lost 0, with 12 bases in between.

The V gene is TRBV6-5, the J gene TRBJ2-7; D remains unclear. This CDR3 is built from 13 residues. Germline CDR1 is MNHEY and CDR2 is SVGAGI. Trimming removed 6 bases at V and 4 bases at J, with 13 bases between. This CDR3 is CASSHQAEYEQYF. The CDR3 bases are TGTGCCAGCAGCCACCAGGCCGAGTACGAGCAGTACTTC.

This chain links TRBV11-2 with TRBJ1-4, with D possibly TRBD1 on 5 matching bases. V was clipped by 5 bases and J by 6 bases, with 16 bases between them. CDR3 size: 15 residues. Germline V gene lookup returns CDR1 SGHAT and CDR2 FQNNGV. The CDR3 DNA follows: TGTGCCAGCAGCCAAGTAGGGGCGGGGGATGAAAAACTGTTTTTT. It codes for CASSQVGAGDEKLFF.

This clonotype was recorded at least ten times. The V and J genes are TRBV19 and TRBJ2-7; 11 nucleotides agree with TRBD1. Germline CDR1 reads LNHDA; CDR2 reads SQIVND (reference sequence). The CDR3 length is 15 residues. The V gene end was trimmed by 5 bases and the J gene end by 3 bases; junction bases not matched to a gene: 6. CDR3 nucleotides: TGTGCCAGTAGTGAAACCGGGACAGGGGGCTACGAGCAGTACTTC. This gives the protein CASSETGTGGYEQYF.

The J gene is TRBJ2-7, the V gene TRBV27; TRBD1 matches 9 bases. After removal of 4 bases from V and 4 bases from J, the junction contained 8 bases not matched to a gene. There are 15 residues in the CDR3. Germline V CDR1 and CDR2: MNHEY, SMNVEV (reference sequence). The CDR3 DNA reads as TGTGCCAGCAGTTATACAGGGGGCGCTTGGTACGAGCAGTACTTC. It translates to CASSYTGGAWYEQYF.

This clonotype was recorded at least ten times. The chain employs TRBV7-9 and TRBJ2-5, with TRBD2 as a possible D gene (5 bases). The germline gives CDR1 SEHNR, CDR2 FQNEAQ (reference sequence). The CDR3 length is 13 residues. V was pared by 3 bases and J by 3 bases, with 8 bases between. CDR3 sequence: CASSFDGKETQYF. In nucleotides, the CDR3 is TGTGCCAGCAGCTTCGACGGGAAAGAGACCCAGTACTTC.

This clonotype was recorded at least ten times. V and J are TRBV29-1 and TRBJ2-4; D may correspond to TRBD1 or TRBD2 (5 bases each). This CDR3 has 18 residues. The V end lost 5 bases, the J end lost 5 bases, and 28 bases lay between the germline ends. Germline CDR1 and CDR2: SQVTM and ANQGSEA. The CDR3 DNA reads as TGCAGCGTTATGGGGGTTTGGGCCCCGGTCTCGAGGGAAAACATTCAGTACTTC. Protein product: CSVMGVWAPVSRENIQYF.

This clonotype was seen many times. The CDR3 coding sequence is TGTGCCAGCACGCTTACGGCGGGGGCCAAAAACATTCAGTACTTC. It encodes CASTLTAGAKNIQYF. This chain links TRBV19 with TRBJ2-4; possibly TRBD2 for D (6 bases). Per the germline V gene, CDR1 is LNHDA and CDR2 is SQIVND (reference sequence). This CDR3 is 15 amino acids long. Between the trimmed V and J ends, which lost 9 bases and 1 base, there was a span of 16 bases.

V gene TRBV28 combines with J gene TRBJ2-7; 8 nucleotides match TRBD1. Unmatched junction bases numbered 0, after V lost 6 bases and J lost 2 bases. The CDR3 is 12 amino acids. CDR1 MDHEN and CDR2 SYDVKM come from the germline V gene. CDR3 region: CASRQGAYEQYF. The CDR3 DNA follows: TGTGCCAGCAGACAGGGGGCCTACGAGCAGTACTTC.

This clonotype came up many times. The V and J genes are TRBV5-1 and TRBJ2-1; TRBD2 aligns across 8 bases. From germline, CDR1 is SGHRS and CDR2 YFSETQ. Trimming at V came to 0 bases and at J to 6 bases, leaving 2 bases not matched to a gene. This CDR3 is built from 14 residues. CDR3 DNA sequence: TGCGCCAGCAGCTTGGACGGGACTAGCAATGAGCAGTTCTTC. Translation gives CASSLDGTSNEQFF.

The gene calls are TRBV24-1 and TRBJ2-7; 11 bases match TRBD2. Germline V CDR1 and CDR2: KGHDR, SFDVKD. Trimming took 1 base from V and 4 from J; bases not matched to a gene: 5. This CDR3 comprises 16 residues. This CDR3 is CATSDFTTSGDYEQYF. CDR3 DNA: TGTGCCACCAGTGATTTTACGACTAGCGGGGATTACGAGCAGTACTTC.

This clonotype has a count of ten or more. The chain combines TRBV5-1 with TRBJ2-3; the match to TRBD1 covers 10 bases. The CDR3 is made up of 14 amino acids. V trimming: 2 bases; J trimming: 4 bases; junction bases outside the gene matches: 1. Germline CDR1 is SGHRS and CDR2 is YFSETQ. This CDR3 reads CASSLGQGADTQYF. The CDR3 region has the DNA TGCGCCAGCAGCTTAGGACAGGGGGCAGATACGCAGTATTTT. Supplemented by reference TRBV5-1 and TRBJ2-3, the full variable domain reads KAGVTQTPRYLIKTRGQQVTLSCSPISGHRSVSWYQQTPGQGLQFLFEYFSETQRNKGNFPGRFSGRQFSNSRSEMNVSTLELGDSALYLCASSLGQGADTQYFGPGTRLTVL.

This clonotype was detected ten times or more. This chain links TRBV20-1 with TRBJ1-2; D perhaps matches TRBD1 (6 bases). The CDR3 contains 12 residues. The germline V gene has CDR1 DFQATT and CDR2 SNEGSKA (reference sequence). V shed 6 bases and J shed 2 bases, with 10 bases lying between them. The CDR3 sequence is CSAFRGNYGYTF. In nucleotides, the CDR3 is TGCAGTGCGTTCAGGGGAAACTATGGCTACACCTTC.

V usage is TRBV2 and J usage is TRBJ1-1, with D possibly being TRBD1 (5 bases). Germline-derived CDR1 and CDR2 are SNHLY and FYNNEI. The CDR3 loop spans 14 amino acids. Trimming pared 6 bases from V and 4 bases from J, leaving 15 bases between. CDR3 DNA: TGTGCCAGCAGCCCCCTGGCCGGGACCACTGAAGCTTTCTTT. Its protein is CASSPLAGTTEAFF.

This clonotype was detected ten times or more. This chain uses TRBV7-6 with TRBJ1-1; D might be TRBD1 (5 bases). Per germline, CDR1 SGHVS and CDR2 FNYEAQ. The CDR3 extends over 15 amino acids. V was pared by 5 bases and J by 5 bases, with 18 bases between. This CDR3 is CASSLGGYSGTEAFF. Here the CDR3 DNA reads TGTGCCAGCAGCCTGGGAGGGTATTCAGGGACTGAAGCTTTCTTT.

This clonotype was seen a few times. The gene calls are TRBV20-1 and TRBJ1-6; no clear D. There are 13 residues in the CDR3. Germline V lookup: CDR1 DFQATT, CDR2 SNEGSKA (reference sequence). V lost 5 bases, J lost 9 bases, and 14 bases lay in between. CDR3 nucleotides: TGCAGTGCTCCCGCCTGGTGGGGTTCACCCCTCCACTTT. Protein sequence: CSAPAWWGSPLHF.

There are many counts of this clonotype. J is TRBJ2-7 and V is TRBV6-5; TRBD2 matches 8 bases. Germline loops: CDR1 MNHEY, CDR2 SVGAGI. CDR3 length: 14 amino acids. V shed 5 bases, J shed 0 bases, and the junction held 3 bases outside the gene matches. The CDR3 reads CASSTSGYSYEQYF. In DNA, the CDR3 is TGTGCCAGCAGTACTAGCGGTTACTCCTACGAGCAGTACTTC.

Within the sample, this clonotype is medium-sized (0.01 to 0.1%). This sequence joins TRBV10-3 and TRBJ2-1; D is possibly TRBD1 (6 bases). Trimming stripped 7 bases from V and 3 bases from J, with 13 bases between. Germline loops: CDR1 ENHRY, CDR2 SYGVKD. CDR3 size: 14 residues. CDR3: CAITPAGVYNEQFF. The CDR3 region has the DNA TGTGCCATCACCCCGGCAGGGGTCTACAATGAGCAGTTCTTC.

The chain carries TRBV28 and TRBJ2-5, with TRBD2 identical over 13 bases. This CDR3 region has 17 residues. The V and J ends lost 3 bases and 4 bases, in that order; junction bases with no gene match: 8. Germline V gene lookup returns CDR1 MDHEN and CDR2 SYDVKM. CDR3: CASSFLGTSGKVETQYF. CDR3 DNA: TGTGCCAGCAGTTTTTTGGGGACTAGCGGGAAGGTAGAGACCCAGTACTTC.